This record looks at one TCR beta chain sequence and its context. Germline CDR1 SEHNR, CDR2 FQNEAQ (reference sequence). The CDR3 totals 13 residues. V was trimmed by 0 bases and J by 8 bases, leaving 8 bases between them. An expansion of CD8+CD57+ cells by flow cytometry had been shown in patients chosen for sequencing. This sample is part of a study of CD8+CD57+ T cells in acquired aplastic anemia. The use of genomic DNA as template underpinned the TCR beta VDJ and CDR3 profiling. TCRdb analysed the reads with MiXCR anew, one entry per CDR3 protein. The sample consists of under 200,000 distinct CDR3 sequences, approximately 52% of them appearing once.

The chain couples TRBV7-9 to TRBJ2-1, with D unresolved. This clonotype was obtained from a human donor with aplastic anemia. The sequenced material came from sorted CD4+, CD8+, or CD8+CD57+ T cells (not recorded which) from PBMCs. DNA for the CDR3: TGTGCCAGCAGCTTAGCCGGAGCTGATGAGCAGTTCTTC. It encodes CASSLAGADEQFF.